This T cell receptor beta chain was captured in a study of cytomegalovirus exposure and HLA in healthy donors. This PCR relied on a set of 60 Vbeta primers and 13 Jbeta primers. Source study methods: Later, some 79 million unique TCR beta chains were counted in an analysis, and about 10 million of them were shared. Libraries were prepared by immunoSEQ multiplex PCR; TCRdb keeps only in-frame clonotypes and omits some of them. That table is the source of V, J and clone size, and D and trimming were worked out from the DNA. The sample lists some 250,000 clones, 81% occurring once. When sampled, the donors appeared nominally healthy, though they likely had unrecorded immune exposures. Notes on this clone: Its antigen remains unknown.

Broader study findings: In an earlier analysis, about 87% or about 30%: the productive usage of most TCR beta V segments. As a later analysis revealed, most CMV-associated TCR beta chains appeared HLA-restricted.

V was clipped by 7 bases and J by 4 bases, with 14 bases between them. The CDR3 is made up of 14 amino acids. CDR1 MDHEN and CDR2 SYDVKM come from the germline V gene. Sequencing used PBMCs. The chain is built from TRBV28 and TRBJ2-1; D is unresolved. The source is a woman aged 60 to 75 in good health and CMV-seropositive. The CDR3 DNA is TGTGCCAGCACCCCTACCCCCTTTTACAATGAGCAGTTCTTC. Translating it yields CASTPTPFYNEQFF.